The 28 T cell receptor beta chains presented below share a single source sample, sequenced in a study of post-analysis software for immune sequencing data. Overall study findings and caveats: Compared with controls, patients had more of about 5 TRBV segments, including TRBV5-6, TRBV5-1 and TRBV20-1.

The library was made from cDNA and included unique molecular identifiers. Using its own MiXCR run on the PCR reads, TCRdb lists one record per CDR3 protein. Of hundreds of thousands of distinct CDR3 sequences in the sample, roughly two fifths were seen once. Their recognized antigens are unknown. The specimen was blood. The receptor source for this set is a girl between 10 and 17 years old with multiple sclerosis.

The CDR3 DNA reads TGTGCCAGCAGTGAAGGGGGACAGGGAATCTACGAGCAGTACTTC. Translation: CASSEGGQGIYEQYF. The gene calls are TRBV2 and TRBJ2-7, with 9 bases lining up with TRBD1. The CDR3 has 15 residues. V gave up 1 base and J gave up 3 bases; unmatched junction bases: 4. Germline V gene sequence: CDR1 SNHLY, CDR2 FYNNEI. Variable domain in full (rest from reference TRBV2 and TRBJ2-7): EPEVTQTPSHQVTQMGQEVILRCVPISNHLYFYWYRQILGQKVEFLVSFYNNEISEKSEIFDDQFSVERPDGSNFTLKIRSTKLEDSAMYFCASSEGGQGIYEQYFGPGTRLTVT.

In this sample, this clonotype turned up a few times. The genes are TRBV7-9 and TRBJ1-2; possibly TRBD1 for D (5 bases). The V end lost 1 base, the J end lost 0 bases, and 12 bases lay between the germline ends. Germline values: CDR1 SEHNR, CDR2 FQNEAQ (reference sequence). This CDR3 comprises 16 residues. Here the CDR3 reads CASSLEGRGANYGYTF. CDR3 coding DNA: TGTGCCAGCAGCTTAGAGGGGCGAGGAGCTAACTATGGCTACACCTTC.

This chain connects TRBV7-9 to TRBJ2-3; D uncertain. Trimming removed 7 bases from V and 4 bases from J, with 6 bases in between. The CDR3 has 11 residues. Germline CDR1 is SEHNR and CDR2 is FQNEAQ (reference sequence). CDR3 sequence reads: CASILADTQYF. The CDR3 DNA reads as TGTGCCAGCATCCTAGCAGATACGCAGTATTTT.

This clonotype was seen at least ten times. This chain links TRBV20-1 with TRBJ2-7; D possibly uses TRBD1 or TRBD2 (5 bases each). The V gene lost 5 bases and the J gene lost 4 bases, with 15 bases spanning the gap. Germline loops: CDR1 DFQATT, CDR2 SNEGSKA (reference sequence). The CDR3 consists of 13 residues. CDR3 loop: CSAPPLGEYEQYF. The CDR3 coding sequence is TGCAGTGCTCCTCCCTTGGGGGAATACGAGCAGTACTTC.

This chain joins TRBV6-6 and TRBJ1-4, with a tentative D call TRBD1 (6 bases). Deletions cut 4 bases from V and 6 bases from J, with 12 bases between. CDR1 MNHNY and CDR2 SVGAGI come from the germline V gene (reference sequence). The CDR3 runs 14 residues. This CDR3 is CASSSRGGYEKLFF. The CDR3 nucleotides are TGTGCCAGCAGTTCCAGGGGAGGATATGAAAAACTGTTTTTT.

This clonotype was detected only a few times. The chain combines TRBV27 with TRBJ2-3, with 7 bases aligning to TRBD2. Trimming removed 3 bases from V and 7 bases from J; junction bases left unmatched: 10. Germline V CDR1 and CDR2: MNHEY, SMNVEV (reference sequence). The CDR3 has 15 amino acids. CDR3 in DNA: TGTGCCAGCAGTTTCCCCGGACTAGTCGCCAATACGCAGTATTTT. Encoded protein: CASSFPGLVANTQYF.

This chain links TRBV12-3 or TRBV12-4 with TRBJ1-1; TRBD1 is a possible D gene (6 bases). The CDR3 runs 13 residues. V was cut by 7 bases and J by 5 bases, with 14 bases left in between. CDR3 nucleotides: TGTGCCAGCATCAAAGGGGGAAGGACTGAAGCTTTCTTT. Translating it yields CASIKGGRTEAFF.

V is TRBV5-1 and J is TRBJ2-1; D unresolved. Germline V gene data show CDR1 as SGHRS and CDR2 as YFSETQ. Between the trimmed V and J ends, which lost 3 bases and 3 bases, there was a span of 13 bases. CDR3 length: 15 residues. The CDR3 is CASSSVPRGYNEQFF. The CDR3 DNA reads as TGCGCCAGCAGCTCGGTCCCTAGAGGCTACAATGAGCAGTTCTTC.

This chain joins TRBV7-2 and TRBJ2-7; TRBD2 matches at 12 bases. The DNA end lines up better with TRBJ2-5; the J call may be wrong. The V gene's germline CDR1 is SGHTA and CDR2 FQGNSA. The CDR3 length is 15 residues. CDR3 amino acids: CASGWTSGVSETQYF. CDR3 coding DNA: TGTGCCAGCGGGTGGACTAGCGGGGTCTCAGAGACCCAGTACTTC.

This clonotype was detected only a few times. The rearrangement links TRBV7-2 to TRBJ2-7; 9 bases are shared with TRBD1. The J call is in doubt because the DNA end fits TRBJ2-5 better. Germline CDR1 SGHTA, CDR2 FQGNSA. The length of the CDR3 is 15 residues. The CDR3 loop is CASSLPTGGEETQYF. The CDR3 DNA sequence: TGTGCCAGCAGCTTACCGACAGGGGGGGAAGAGACCCAGTACTTC.

The V call is TRBV6-4, the J call TRBJ2-1; TRBD2 agrees at 14 bases. CDR3 size: 15 residues. The germline V gene encodes CDR1 MRHNA and CDR2 SNTAGT. The V and J ends lost 5 bases and 10 bases, in that order; junction bases with no gene match: 7. As DNA, the CDR3 is TGTGCCAGCAGTCACGGACTAGCGGGGGGAGGAGAGCAGTTCTTC. Translation gives CASSHGLAGGGEQFF.

The chain is built from TRBV5-1 and TRBJ1-4; a possible D gene is TRBD1 (6 bases). Germline-derived CDR1 and CDR2 are SGHRS and YFSETQ. CDR3 length: 13 residues. V lost 4 bases and J lost 6, with 10 bases in between. CDR3 sequence: CASSRDTYEKLFF. CDR3 in DNA: TGCGCCAGCAGCCGGGACACCTATGAAAAACTGTTTTTT.

The V gene is TRBV6-6, the J gene TRBJ1-2; 7 bases match TRBD1. J was trimmed by 10 bases and V by 7 bases; bases with no gene match: 12. This CDR3 spans 13 amino acids. Germline values: CDR1 MNHNY, CDR2 SVGAGI (reference sequence). CDR3 sequence (DNA): TGTGCCAGCACCTTACTCGGGAGGGGGCCCTACACCTTC. Protein: CASTLLGRGPYTF.

The V and J genes are TRBV7-2 and TRBJ2-2; tentatively, D is TRBD2 (7 bases). V lost 8 bases, J lost 0 bases, and 10 bases lay in between. The V gene's germline CDR1 is SGHTA and CDR2 FQGNSA. This CDR3 is built from 14 residues. CDR3 coding DNA: TGTGCCAGCGCGGGGGCCGCGAACACCGGGGAGCTGTTTTTT. It is translated as CASAGAANTGELFF.

This chain connects TRBV5-1 to TRBJ2-7; 8 nucleotides agree with TRBD2. J lost 2 bases, V lost 5 bases, and 12 bases had no gene match. Germline V gene data show CDR1 as SGHRS and CDR2 as YFSETQ. The CDR3 has 16 residues. The CDR3 protein is CASSRRTSGATYEQYF. CDR3 DNA sequence: TGCGCCAGCAGTCGCCGCACTAGCGGAGCCACCTACGAGCAGTACTTC.

The CDR3 loop reads CASGPIAGSGKEQFF. Written as DNA, the CDR3 is TGTGCCAGCGGCCCCATAGCGGGGTCCGGAAAAGAGCAGTTCTTC. The V gene is TRBV6-1, the J gene TRBJ2-1, with 8 nucleotides matching TRBD2. This CDR3 is built from 15 residues. With 8 bases clipped from V and 10 bases from J, the junction kept 16 bases outside the gene matches. Germline lookup yields CDR1 MNHNS and CDR2 SASEGT.

V gene TRBV5-1 combines with J gene TRBJ1-1; D remains unclear. V shed 0 bases and J shed 3 bases, with 6 bases lying between them. Germline V gives CDR1 SGHRS, CDR2 YFSETQ. This CDR3 spans 13 amino acids. This CDR3 is CASSLVPYTEAFF. DNA of the CDR3: TGCGCCAGCAGCTTGGTCCCCTACACTGAAGCTTTCTTT.

This clonotype was found a few times. This chain joins TRBV12-3 or TRBV12-4 and TRBJ2-7, with D unclear. The CDR3 contains 13 residues. V shed 6 bases and J shed 6 bases, with 15 bases lying between them. The CDR3 sequence is CASRGPQLPEQYF. CDR3 nucleotide sequence: TGTGCCAGCAGGGGCCCCCAACTCCCCGAGCAGTACTTC.

This clonotype was seen a handful of times. The chain employs TRBV29-1 and TRBJ1-1, with D unresolved. With 7 bases removed from V and 7 bases from J, the gap between germline ends came to 13 bases. This CDR3 region has 11 residues. The germline CDR1 and CDR2 sequences are SQVTM and ANQGSEA. The CDR3 coding sequence is TGCAGCGAGACGCGGGGTCTTGAAGCTTTCTTT. This encodes CSETRGLEAFF.

The V and J genes are TRBV12-3 or TRBV12-4 and TRBJ1-1; 8 bases agree with TRBD1. This CDR3 has 15 residues. Trimming cost V 6 bases and J 6 bases; bases outside gene matches: 12. CDR3 DNA sequence: TGTGCCAGCAGCTTCAAGAACAGGGGGAGGGCTGAAGCTTTCTTT. Protein: CASSFKNRGRAEAFF.

DNA for the CDR3: TGTGCCAGCACCCATCAACAGGGTTCCTACGAGCAGTACTTC. Translating gives CASTHQQGSYEQYF. The chain links TRBV12-3 or TRBV12-4 to TRBJ2-7; D may be TRBD1 (6 bases). The CDR3 spans 14 residues. Deletions cut 7 bases from V and 1 base from J, with 14 bases between.

J is TRBJ1-1 and V is TRBV29-1; D is perhaps TRBD1 (5 bases). The V end lost 5 bases, the J end lost 3 bases, and 13 bases lay between the germline ends. CDR3 length equals 13 residues. Germline V gene data show CDR1 as SQVTM and CDR2 as ANQGSEA. CDR3 nucleotides: TGCAGCGTTTGCGACAGACTCCACACTGAAGCTTTCTTT. Its protein product is CSVCDRLHTEAFF.

Only a few counts were recorded for this clonotype. V and J are TRBV7-2 and TRBJ1-2, with D tentatively TRBD1 (5 bases). V was clipped by 3 bases and J by 8 bases, with 19 bases between them. The CDR3 totals 15 residues. Germline V gene sequence: CDR1 SGHTA, CDR2 FQGNSA. The CDR3 loop reads CASSFSTVRVGGYTF. The CDR3 DNA reads as TGTGCCAGCAGCTTCTCGACAGTCCGAGTAGGCGGCTACACCTTC.

In this sample, this clonotype turned up many times. V and J are TRBV12-3 or TRBV12-4 and TRBJ2-7, with D possibly being TRBD1 or TRBD2 (7 bases each). The CDR3 sequence is 17 residues long. Trimming removed 5 bases from V and 8 bases from J, with 28 bases in between. CDR3 coding DNA: TGTGCCAGCAGTCCCAGGGGGTGGGAGGGAAGGAATTTACAGCAGTACTTC. Its translation: CASSPRGWEGRNLQQYF.

The chain carries TRBV10-3 and TRBJ1-2, with TRBD1 identical over 7 bases. CDR3 size: 14 residues. Germline CDR1 is ENHRY and CDR2 is SYGVKD. With 3 bases clipped from V and 6 bases from J, the junction kept 7 bases outside the gene matches. CDR3 DNA: TGTGCCATCAGTGATCGCACAGGGGATGATGGCTACACCTTC. This codes for CAISDRTGDDGYTF.

This sequence joins TRBV7-7 and TRBJ2-5; D unresolved. The V end lost 4 bases, the J end lost 1 base, and 13 bases lay between the germline ends. The germline gives CDR1 SSHAT, CDR2 FNYEAQ (reference sequence). This CDR3 is 15 amino acids long. For the CDR3, the DNA is TGTGCCAGCAGCTCCGGCCGGGTACTCCAAGAGACCCAGTACTTC. Translating it yields CASSSGRVLQETQYF. The entire variable domain, with the rest obtained from reference TRBV7-7 and TRBJ2-5, is as follows: GAGVSQSPRYKVTKRGQDVTLRCDPISSHATLYWYQQALGQGPEFLTYFNYEAQPDKSGLPSDRFSAERPEGSISTLTIQRTEQRDSAMYRCASSSGRVLQETQYFGPGTRLLVL.

V gene TRBV5-8 combines with J gene TRBJ2-3; 7 bases agree with TRBD2. This CDR3 is built from 16 residues. In germline, CDR1 is SGHTS, CDR2 YDEGEE. With 0 bases clipped from V and 5 bases from J, the junction kept 9 bases outside the gene matches. The CDR3 coding sequence is TGTGCCAGCAGCTTGGTCTTCGCGGGGGAGGGAGATACGCAGTATTTT. Protein sequence: CASSLVFAGEGDTQYF.

This clonotype has just a few counts. This chain's CDR3 is CASSFVQSYTDTQYF. The DNA for the CDR3 is TGCGCCAGCAGCTTTGTCCAGAGCTACACAGATACGCAGTATTTT. V gene TRBV5-1 combines with J gene TRBJ2-3; D is unclear. Germline CDR1 SGHRS, CDR2 YFSETQ. With 2 bases removed from V and 2 bases from J, the gap between germline ends came to 12 bases. CDR3 length: 15 amino acids.